These T cell receptor beta chains were read from a single sample in a study of cytomegalovirus exposure and HLA in healthy donors. Data came from immunoSEQ multiplex PCR; TCRdb stores just in-frame clones and leaves some out. The sample records some 180,000 clones, about three quarters being singletons. Sequenced input: PBMCs. The receptors were gathered from a woman younger than 45 in good health and CMV-seronegative. CDR3s include the opening cysteine and the closing phenylalanine or tryptophan. D genes are given only for firm matches. Clone size is given for some rows only: seen once, a few or many times, or a class if the clone is expanded.

CAISNLEAYEQYF,-,TRBJ2-7,TRBV10-3,-
CASSQLGQGVTQTGELFF,TRBD1,TRBJ2-2,TRBV4-1,-
CASSVGGTGVETQYF,TRBD1,TRBJ2-5,TRBV9,-
CASSTTGSNEKLFF,-,TRBJ1-4,TRBV7-8,-
CASRDRNYGYTF,TRBD1,TRBJ1-2,TRBV6-5,few
CASSIRGTGGTLTEAFF,TRBD1,TRBJ1-1,TRBV19,-
CASSSAEEQFF,-,TRBJ2-1,TRBV5-1,-
CASGTAYYGYTF,TRBD1,TRBJ1-2,TRBV30,-
CASSFREGAGELFF,TRBD2,TRBJ2-2,TRBV11-3,-
CASGFGQGSNQPQHF,TRBD1,TRBJ1-5,TRBV2,-
CASSSSPGGGTGELFF,-,TRBJ2-2,TRBV6-4,-
CASSERTSGGAMYEQFF,TRBD2,TRBJ2-1,TRBV6-1,-
CSGGTGHNYGYTF,TRBD1,TRBJ1-2,TRBV29-1,-
CASSYRQGPRPTDTQYF,TRBD1,TRBJ2-3,TRBV28,-
CASSRTSGGTDTQYF,-,TRBJ2-3,TRBV28,once
CSVTHRGLAADTQYF,TRBD2,TRBJ2-3,TRBV29-1,-
CASSEGQRTDTQYF,-,TRBJ2-3,TRBV6-1,-
CASSRLGGEGEQFF,-,TRBJ2-1,TRBV6-5,-
CASSDGQGGTEAFF,TRBD1,TRBJ1-1,TRBV5-1,once
CASSRTLQGTDNQPQHF,-,TRBJ1-5,TRBV18,-
CASWTGRYGYTF,-,TRBJ1-2,TRBV27,few
CASSIPGLGNQPQHF,-,TRBJ1-5,TRBV19,-
CAWSTSSGNTIYF,-,TRBJ1-3,TRBV30,-
CASSPLRGYTF,-,TRBJ1-2,TRBV28,-
CASSLGQGITEAFF,TRBD1,TRBJ1-1,TRBV7-9,once
CASRVHYSGANVLTF,-,TRBJ2-6,TRBV6-5,-
CASRLGRHSTDTQYF,-,TRBJ2-3,TRBV9,-
CASSELQVSNTGELFF,-,TRBJ2-2,TRBV6-1,-
CSGGQVGTEAFF,TRBD1,TRBJ1-1,TRBV29-1,-
CSVEPPGSRSTDTQYF,-,TRBJ2-3,TRBV29-1,-
CASSDGYDRSYGYTF,-,TRBJ1-2,TRBV25-1,-
CASSEDRAPNYGYTF,-,TRBJ1-2,TRBV2,few
CAWIDSPYGYTF,-,TRBJ1-2,TRBV30,-
CAWSPTQGGTYEQYF,-,TRBJ2-7,TRBV30,-
CASRGTFLPGANVLTF,-,TRBJ2-6,TRBV19,-
CASSPPSGGGGETQYF,-,TRBJ2-5,TRBV5-1,once
CASSPVILYTDTQYF,-,TRBJ2-3,TRBV18,-
CASSVTEPSSYEQYF,-,TRBJ2-7,TRBV13,-
CASSSGQGAGSYEQYF,TRBD1,TRBJ2-7,TRBV5-4,-
CAWSPGGVQDTIYF,-,TRBJ1-3,TRBV30,-
CASSSRGLGQETQYF,-,TRBJ2-5,TRBV5-4,-
CASSVRVGYEQYF,-,TRBJ2-7,TRBV19,-
CASSSGTSNQPQHF,-,TRBJ1-5,TRBV5-1,few
CASSPTSEKLFF,-,TRBJ1-4,TRBV11-2,-
CASSRDRGSGANVLTF,TRBD1,TRBJ2-6,TRBV19,many